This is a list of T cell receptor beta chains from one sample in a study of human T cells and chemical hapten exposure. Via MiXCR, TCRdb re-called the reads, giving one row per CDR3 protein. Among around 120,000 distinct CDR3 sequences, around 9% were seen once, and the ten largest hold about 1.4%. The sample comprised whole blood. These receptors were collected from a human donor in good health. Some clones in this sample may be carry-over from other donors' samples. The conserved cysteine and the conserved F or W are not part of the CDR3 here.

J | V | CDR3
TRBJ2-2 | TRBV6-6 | ASTMGLARVPGELF
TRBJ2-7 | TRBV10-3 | AIRGQETYEQY
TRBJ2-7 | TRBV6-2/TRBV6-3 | ARGDQYYEQY
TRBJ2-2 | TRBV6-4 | ASSDSGPSGELF
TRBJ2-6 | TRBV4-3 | ASSHRTGGSGANVLT
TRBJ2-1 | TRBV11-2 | ASRRPGTRRGNEQF
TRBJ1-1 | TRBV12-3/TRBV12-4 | ASSLRVGQGVTEAF
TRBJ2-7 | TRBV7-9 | ASSLYQGYYEQY
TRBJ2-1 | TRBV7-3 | ASSLASGVFEQF
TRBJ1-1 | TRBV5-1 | ASSLATGWEVNTEAF